Listed here are 2 T cell receptor beta chains from one sample, sequenced in a study of PD-L1 blockade in urothelial cancer. Time point indicated: peripheral blood 6 weeks after treatment start. Sequencing was performed with immunoSEQ multiplex PCR; in TCRdb, only in-frame clones are kept and a portion is missing. The repertoire holds 72,000 or so clones, 88% seen once, with 11% in the top ten. This material consisted of PBMCs, taken around atezolizumab (anti-PD-L1) treatment. Receptors were obtained from a man aged 60 to 69 with urothelial cancer.

The rearrangement uses TRBV2 and TRBJ1-2; 10 positions agree with TRBD1. V lost 8 bases to trimming and J lost 7 bases; unmatched junction nucleotides: 7. The germline V gene has CDR1 SNHLY and CDR2 FYNNEI. The CDR3 covers 13 residues. The CDR3 is CASGQGESGGYTF. CDR3 bases: TGTGCCAGCGGACAGGGGGAGAGTGGTGGCTACACCTTC. The complete variable domain, with remaining parts taken from reference TRBV2 and TRBJ1-2, reads EPEVTQTPSHQVTQMGQEVILRCVPISNHLYFYWYRQILGQKVEFLVSFYNNEISEKSEIFDDQFSVERPDGSNFTLKIRSTKLEDSAMYFCASGQGESGGYTFGSGTRLTVV.

The J gene is TRBJ1-2, the V gene TRBV4-2; D is uncertain. V dropped 1 base and J dropped 4 bases, with 10 bases sitting between them. The length of the CDR3 is 14 residues. Per the germline V gene, CDR1 is LGHNA and CDR2 is YNFKEQ. The CDR3 region is CASSQGPGSYGYTF. CDR3 nucleotides: TGTGCCAGCAGCCAAGGTCCGGGGTCCTATGGCTACACCTTC.